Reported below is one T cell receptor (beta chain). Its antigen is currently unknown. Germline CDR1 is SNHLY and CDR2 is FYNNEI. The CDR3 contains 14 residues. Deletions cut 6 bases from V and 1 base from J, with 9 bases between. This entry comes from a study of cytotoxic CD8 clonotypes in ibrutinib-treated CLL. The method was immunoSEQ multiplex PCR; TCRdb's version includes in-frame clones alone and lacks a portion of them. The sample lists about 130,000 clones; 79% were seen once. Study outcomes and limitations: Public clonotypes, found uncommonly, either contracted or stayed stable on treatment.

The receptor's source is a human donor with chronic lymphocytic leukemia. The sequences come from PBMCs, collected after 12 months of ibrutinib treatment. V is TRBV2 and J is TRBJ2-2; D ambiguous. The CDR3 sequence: CASSYSVNTGELFF. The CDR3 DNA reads TGTGCCAGCAGCTACAGCGTGAACACCGGGGAGCTGTTTTTT.